Listed below are T cell receptor beta chains from one sample, sequenced in a study of T cell responses to AZD1222 COVID-19 vaccine. The method was immunoSEQ multiplex PCR; TCRdb's version includes in-frame clones alone and lacks a portion of them. The profile shows 140,000 to 150,000 clones, around 92% of them singletons. The source material was peripheral blood, sampled after recovery from COVID-19. The receptors originated from an adult who had recovered from COVID-19. CDR3s include the opening cysteine and the closing phenylalanine or tryptophan. D genes are given only for firm matches. Clone size is shown for a subset of rows, as once, few, many or a class of expanded clone.

>TRBD1|TRBV7-3|TRBJ1-3|NA
CASSFGTGAGNTIYF
TGTGCCAGCAGCTTCGGGACAGGGGCTGGAAACACCATATATTTT
>TRBD1|TRBV5-6|TRBJ1-2|NA
CASSLGTGGLGYTF
TGTGCCAGCAGCTTGGGGACAGGGGGACTTGGCTACACCTTC
>NA|TRBV25-1|TRBJ1-6|NA
CASSEWMNSPLHF
TGTGCCAGCAGTGAATGGATGAATTCACCCCTCCACTTT
>TRBD1|TRBV28|TRBJ1-5|NA
CASSLSGTGGQPQHF
TGTGCCAGCAGTTTATCGGGGACAGGGGGGCAGCCCCAGCATTTT
>NA|TRBV13|TRBJ1-2|NA
CASSLGRRATYGYTF
TGTGCCAGCAGCTTAGGCCGTAGAGCGACCTATGGCTACACCTTC
>NA|TRBV18|TRBJ1-5|NA
CASSPDSLSNQPQHF
TGTGCCAGCTCACCGGACAGCTTGAGCAATCAGCCCCAGCATTTT
>NA|TRBV19|TRBJ2-3|NA
CASSMTGTFTDTQYF
TGTGCCAGTAGTATGACCGGGACTTTCACAGATACGCAGTATTTT
>NA|TRBV5-1|TRBJ2-7|NA
CASSLLGGVNEQYF
TGCGCCAGCAGTTTACTGGGGGGCGTAAACGAGCAGTACTTC
>NA|TRBV5-1|TRBJ2-3|NA
CASSLDLGGDTQYF
TGCGCCAGCAGCTTGGACCTGGGTGGGGATACGCAGTATTTT
>NA|TRBV7-6|TRBJ1-2|NA
CASSLVWDPVGSGYTF
TGTGCCAGCAGCTTAGTATGGGACCCAGTGGGGTCGGGCTACACCTTC
>NA|TRBV27|TRBJ2-7|NA
CASSDGGTSRYEQYF
TGTGCCAGCAGTGATGGTGGGACTTCCCGATACGAGCAGTACTTC
>NA|TRBV2|TRBJ2-1|NA
CASSASSVRADEQFF
TGTGCCAGCAGTGCTTCTAGCGTCAGAGCAGATGAGCAGTTCTTC
>NA|TRBV27|TRBJ2-2|NA
CASSGRGGWTGELFF
TGTGCCAGCAGTGGCCGGGGTGGCTGGACCGGGGAGCTGTTTTTT
>NA|TRBV28|TRBJ1-2|NA
CASSLFAGGDFSFGYTF
TGTGCCAGCAGTTTATTCGCGGGCGGGGATTTTAGTTTCGGCTACACCTTC
>NA|TRBV10-3|TRBJ1-1|NA
CAISVGRTTLNTEAFF
TGTGCCATCAGTGTTGGGCGGACTACCTTGAACACTGAAGCTTTCTTT
>NA|TRBV10-2|TRBJ2-2|NA
CASRKGPNTGELFF
TGCGCCAGCAGAAAGGGACCGAACACCGGGGAGCTGTTTTTT
>TRBD2|TRBV2|TRBJ2-3|NA
CASTSTSGRSDTQYF
TGTGCCAGCACTTCGACTAGCGGGAGGTCAGATACGCAGTATTTT
>NA|TRBV6-5|TRBJ1-1|NA
CASSYSDSGPEAFF
TGTGCCAGCAGTTACTCGGACAGTGGACCTGAAGCTTTCTTT
>TRBD2|TRBV9|TRBJ2-3|NA
CASSVVLAGGADTQYF
TGTGCCAGCAGCGTAGTACTAGCGGGAGGGGCGGATACGCAGTATTTT
>NA|TRBV14|TRBJ2-7|NA
CASSRDISSYEQYF
TGTGCCAGCAGCCGGGACATCAGCTCCTACGAGCAGTACTTC
>TRBD1|TRBV5-1|TRBJ1-4|NA
CASSPGQENEKLFF
TGCGCCAGCAGCCCCGGACAGGAGAACGAAAAACTGTTTTTT
>NA|TRBV2|TRBJ2-7|NA
CASSDGQFYEQYF
TGTGCCAGCAGTGATGGACAGTTCTACGAGCAGTACTTC
>NA|TRBV30|TRBJ1-4|NA
CAWRVGNEKLFF
TGTGCCTGGAGGGTGGGGAATGAAAAACTGTTTTTT
>NA|TRBV12-3/TRBV12-4|TRBJ2-5|once
CASSPTRGETQYF
TGTGCCAGCAGTCCGACTAGAGGAGAGACCCAGTACTTC
>NA|TRBV28|TRBJ1-5|NA
CASTTTRGRDQPQHF
TGTGCCAGCACCACCACAAGGGGTAGGGATCAGCCCCAGCATTTT
>NA|TRBV15|TRBJ2-5|NA
CATSRERVGTQYF
TGTGCCACCAGCAGAGAAAGAGTCGGGACCCAGTACTTC
>NA|TRBV21-1|TRBJ1-5|NA
CASSKTRDSMNQPQHF
TGTGCCAGCAGCAAAACCCGGGACAGCATGAATCAGCCCCAGCATTTT
>NA|TRBV20-1|TRBJ1-4|NA
CSARQREKLFF
TGCAGTGCCAGGCAACGCGAAAAACTGTTTTTT
>NA|TRBV5-1|TRBJ2-1|NA
CASSERPRGYGNEQFF
TGCGCCAGCAGCGAAAGACCCAGAGGTTATGGGAATGAGCAGTTCTTC
>NA|TRBV20-1|TRBJ2-1|NA
CSARYNEQFF
TGCAGTGCTCGTTACAATGAGCAGTTCTTC
>NA|TRBV27|TRBJ1-2|NA
CASSLLGAAGGGYTF
TGTGCCAGCAGTTTATTGGGGGCGGCAGGTGGTGGCTACACCTTC
>NA|TRBV20-1|TRBJ2-7|NA
CSASWVLNTYEQYF
TGCAGTGCTAGTTGGGTACTTAATACCTACGAGCAGTACTTC
>NA|TRBV27|TRBJ2-1|NA
CASSFVGSSYNEQFF
TGTGCCAGCAGTTTCGTCGGAAGCTCCTACAATGAGCAGTTCTTC
>NA|TRBV7-7|TRBJ2-1|NA
CASSFPKVVPYNEQFF
TGTGCTAGCAGCTTTCCCAAAGTCGTACCCTACAATGAGCAGTTCTTC
>NA|TRBV5-1|TRBJ1-1|NA
CASSLEYGREAFF
TGCGCCAGCAGCCTGGAGTATGGCAGAGAAGCTTTCTTT
>NA|TRBV28|TRBJ1-3|NA
CASSFVREPGNTIYF
TGTGCCAGCAGTTTCGTGAGGGAGCCTGGAAACACCATATATTTT
>NA|TRBV5-1|TRBJ1-2|NA
CASSLLGGAEGYTF
TGCGCCAGCAGCTTGCTTGGGGGGGCGGAGGGCTACACCTTC
>NA|TRBV19|TRBJ2-1|NA
CASSIGPQGYNEQFF
TGTGCCAGTAGTATAGGGCCCCAAGGCTACAATGAGCAGTTCTTC
>NA|TRBV18|TRBJ2-5|once
CASSPLSGKETQYF
TGTGCCAGCTCACCCCTTTCAGGAAAAGAGACCCAGTACTTC
>TRBD1|TRBV28|TRBJ1-2|NA
CASSPGDRRPYGYTF
TGTGCCAGCAGTCCAGGGGACAGGAGACCATATGGCTACACCTTC
>NA|TRBV6-1|TRBJ2-1|NA
CASSEASGRGVPIFF
TGTGCCAGCAGTGAAGCCTCTGGGAGGGGGGTTCCTATATTCTTC
>NA|TRBV9|TRBJ2-3|NA
CASSVERSTDTQYF
TGTGCCAGCAGCGTTGAGCGTAGCACAGATACGCAGTATTTT
>NA|TRBV28|TRBJ2-7|NA
CASSFCVGESYEQYF
TGTGCCAGCAGTTTTTGTGTGGGGGAGTCCTACGAGCAGTACTTC
>NA|TRBV28|TRBJ2-7|NA
CASTPAGGEQYF
TGTGCCAGCACCCCGGCCGGGGGCGAGCAGTACTTC
>NA|TRBV3-1/TRBV3-2|TRBJ1-6|NA
CASSQRSLDSPLHF
TGTGCCAGCAGCCAACGCAGTTTGGATTCACCCCTCCACTTT
>NA|TRBV27|TRBJ2-3|NA
CASSFSTDTQYF
TGTGCCAGCAGTTTTTCCACAGATACGCAGTATTTT
>NA|TRBV19|TRBJ1-5|NA
CASSIVRGNPSNQPQHF
TGTGCCAGTAGTATAGTACGTGGGAATCCAAGCAATCAGCCCCAGCATTTT
>TRBD2|TRBV5-1|TRBJ2-5|NA
CASSPQAGGLQETQYF
TGCGCCAGCAGCCCCCAAGCGGGAGGACTCCAAGAGACCCAGTACTTC
>TRBD1|TRBV27|TRBJ1-2|once
CASSWDRSNYGYTF
TGTGCCAGCAGTTGGGACAGGAGCAACTATGGCTACACCTTC
>TRBD2|TRBV4-1|TRBJ2-3|NA
CASSQAALAGGSDTQYF
TGCGCCAGCAGCCAGGCCGCCCTAGCGGGAGGGTCCGATACGCAGTATTTT
>NA|TRBV5-6|TRBJ2-1|NA
CASSFTGVEQFF
TGTGCCAGCAGCTTCACAGGAGTCGAGCAGTTCTTC
>NA|TRBV18|TRBJ2-4|once
CASSNQGAKNIQYF
TGTGCCAGCTCAAACCAGGGGGCCAAAAACATTCAGTACTTC
>TRBD2|TRBV18|TRBJ2-5|NA
CASSPYTSGSRQETQYF
TGTGCCAGCTCGCCTTATACTAGCGGGAGTCGGCAAGAGACCCAGTACTTC
>TRBD1|TRBV28|TRBJ1-2|NA
CASTDRGNYGYTF
TGTGCCAGTACGGACAGGGGAAACTATGGCTACACCTTC
>NA|TRBV4-1|TRBJ2-7|NA
CASSFQRTEAGSEQYF
TGCGCCAGCAGCTTCCAACGGACCGAGGCGGGGTCCGAGCAGTACTTC
>NA|TRBV2|TRBJ2-4|NA
CASSSSWERNIQYF
TGTGCCAGCAGTTCAAGTTGGGAGAGAAACATTCAGTACTTC
>TRBD2|TRBV28|TRBJ2-1|once
CASSFFSLTSGAYNEQFF
TGTGCCAGCAGTTTCTTCTCCCTTACTAGCGGGGCCTACAATGAGCAGTTCTTC
>TRBD1|TRBV9|TRBJ2-2|NA
CASSPRTGYAGELFF
TGTGCCAGCAGCCCCCGGACAGGGTACGCCGGGGAGCTGTTTTTT
>TRBD2|TRBV28|TRBJ2-7|once
CASSPVTSGKTYEQYF
TGTGCCAGCAGTCCGGTTACTAGCGGGAAGACCTACGAGCAGTACTTC
>NA|TRBV10-3|TRBJ2-1|NA
CAISRDGDSYNEQFF
TGTGCCATCAGCCGGGACGGCGATTCTTACAATGAGCAGTTCTTC